The entry that follows covers one TCR beta chain sequence. The Seattle patients joined while their infection was active and were tracked longitudinally afterward. This specimen belongs to a study of blood T cell repertoires in COVID-19. Across the study: PBMCs, B-cell-depleted T cells, or T cells were the source of the cDNA or gDNA that made up the material.

Per the authors' pipeline: Amplification of reference gene primers was used by the study to estimate nucleated cell counts. Using immunoSEQ multiplex PCR, the repertoire was profiled, and TCRdb retains in-frame clones only, with some absent. Clonal size and the V and J genes are those of that table, whereas D and trimming came from the DNA. The sample has approximately 290,000 clones, approximately 93% seen once. V dropped 1 base and J dropped 5; count of bases not matched to a gene: 14. Germline V CDR1 and CDR2: MNHEY, SMNVEV (reference sequence). This CDR3 contains 19 residues. The TCR originated in a woman aged 30 to 39 with COVID-19, enrolled during active disease. This chain joins TRBV27 and TRBJ1-5, with TRBD1 identical over 10 bases. The specimen was peripheral blood. CDR3: CASSLYGATGTGVDQPQHF. The CDR3 DNA reads TGTGCCAGCAGTTTATACGGCGCAACCGGGACAGGGGTGGATCAGCCCCAGCATTTT.